The rows below give T cell receptor beta chains drawn from one sample of a study of control samples from healthy donors and cancer patients. The data were produced by immunoSEQ multiplex PCR, yet TCRdb's version contains in-frame clones alone and is incomplete. The sample carries about 160,000 clones, roughly 94% recorded once. The source material was PBMCs. The receptors derive from a man in his sixties with colorectal cancer. Both conserved end residues are part of each CDR3. The D gene is left open where the match is weak. The size of a clone is reported for some rows only, either as once, few or many, or as a class for expanded clones.

clone_size: NA
d_call: NA
j_call: TRBJ1-5
v_call: TRBV6-1
cdr3_aa: CASSEAGQPQHF
cdr3_nt: TGTGCCAGCAGTGAAGCCGGACAGCCCCAGCATTTT

clone_size: NA
d_call: NA
j_call: TRBJ2-7
v_call: TRBV6-5
cdr3_aa: CASSFKRVILYEQYF
cdr3_nt: TGTGCCAGCAGTTTTAAAAGGGTAATTCTCTACGAGCAGTACTTC

clone_size: NA
d_call: TRBD1
j_call: TRBJ1-2
v_call: TRBV10-3
cdr3_aa: CAINRQGSYGYTF
cdr3_nt: TGTGCCATCAATCGACAGGGCAGCTATGGCTACACCTTC

clone_size: NA
d_call: TRBD1
j_call: TRBJ1-1
v_call: TRBV29-1
cdr3_aa: CSAQQGSTEAFF
cdr3_nt: TGCAGCGCCCAACAGGGGAGCACTGAAGCTTTCTTT

clone_size: NA
d_call: TRBD1
j_call: TRBJ1-2
v_call: TRBV29-1
cdr3_aa: CSAVDRSVSGYTF
cdr3_nt: TGCAGCGCCGTGGACAGGTCCGTTTCGGGCTACACCTTC

clone_size: NA
d_call: NA
j_call: TRBJ1-2
v_call: TRBV11-2
cdr3_aa: CASSLVSSLTF
cdr3_nt: TGTGCCAGCAGCTTAGTTTCCTCTCTCACCTTC

clone_size: NA
d_call: NA
j_call: TRBJ1-4
v_call: TRBV18
cdr3_aa: CASSGAPSGLLFF
cdr3_nt: TGTGCCAGTAGCGGGGCGCCGTCGGGTTTACTGTTTTTT

clone_size: NA
d_call: NA
j_call: TRBJ2-3
v_call: TRBV11-2
cdr3_aa: CASSLGQDVGYTQYF
cdr3_nt: TGTGCCAGCAGCTTAGGCCAGGACGTGGGGTATACGCAGTATTTT

clone_size: NA
d_call: TRBD1
j_call: TRBJ2-2
v_call: TRBV2
cdr3_aa: CASDRGTNTGELFF
cdr3_nt: TGTGCCAGCGACAGGGGAACGAACACCGGGGAGCTGTTTTTT

clone_size: NA
d_call: TRBD1
j_call: TRBJ1-6
v_call: TRBV7-9
cdr3_aa: CASSWDRENSPLHF
cdr3_nt: TGTGCCAGCAGCTGGGACAGGGAAAATTCACCCCTCCACTTT

clone_size: NA
d_call: TRBD1
j_call: TRBJ2-2
v_call: TRBV13
cdr3_aa: CASSFRQGATGELFF
cdr3_nt: TGTGCCAGCAGCTTTAGACAGGGGGCAACCGGGGAGCTGTTTTTT

clone_size: NA
d_call: TRBD1
j_call: TRBJ2-7
v_call: TRBV6-5
cdr3_aa: CASRPGQGSYEQYF
cdr3_nt: TGTGCCAGCAGGCCGGGACAGGGATCCTACGAGCAGTACTTC

clone_size: NA
d_call: NA
j_call: TRBJ2-2
v_call: TRBV6-5
cdr3_aa: CAGGLSNTGELFF
cdr3_nt: TGTGCCGGGGGCCTTTCGAACACCGGGGAGCTGTTTTTT

clone_size: NA
d_call: NA
j_call: TRBJ2-1
v_call: TRBV12-3/TRBV12-4
cdr3_aa: CASSRQYNEQFF
cdr3_nt: TGTGCCAGCAGCCGACAGTACAATGAGCAGTTCTTC

clone_size: once
d_call: TRBD1
j_call: TRBJ1-1
v_call: TRBV7-9
cdr3_aa: CASSLVGTGGNTEAFF
cdr3_nt: TGTGCCAGCAGCTTGGTGGGTACAGGGGGGAACACTGAAGCTTTCTTT

clone_size: NA
d_call: NA
j_call: TRBJ1-2
v_call: TRBV19
cdr3_aa: CASSMTWKYGYTF
cdr3_nt: TGTGCCAGTAGTATGACTTGGAAGTATGGCTACACCTTC

clone_size: NA
d_call: NA
j_call: TRBJ1-2
v_call: TRBV6-1
cdr3_aa: CASSETLTTTYGYTF
cdr3_nt: TGTGCCAGCAGTGAAACCTTGACAACGACGTATGGCTACACCTTC

clone_size: NA
d_call: NA
j_call: TRBJ2-1
v_call: TRBV6-2/TRBV6-3
cdr3_aa: CASSTQMDSSYNEQFF
cdr3_nt: TGTGCCAGCAGTACCCAGATGGACAGCTCCTACAATGAGCAGTTCTTC

clone_size: NA
d_call: NA
j_call: TRBJ1-1
v_call: TRBV28
cdr3_aa: CASSSPSTGTGTEAFF
cdr3_nt: TGTGCCAGCAGCTCTCCTTCGACCGGGACGGGGACTGAAGCTTTCTTT

clone_size: NA
d_call: TRBD2
j_call: TRBJ2-1
v_call: TRBV5-1
cdr3_aa: CASSFSGGQYNEQFF
cdr3_nt: TGCGCCAGCAGCTTTAGCGGGGGCCAATACAATGAGCAGTTCTTC

clone_size: NA
d_call: NA
j_call: TRBJ2-1
v_call: TRBV10-3
cdr3_aa: CAISESGSYNEQFF
cdr3_nt: TGTGCCATCAGTGAGTCGGGCTCCTACAATGAGCAGTTCTTC

clone_size: NA
d_call: TRBD1
j_call: TRBJ1-1
v_call: TRBV7-2
cdr3_aa: CASSFRRGFTEAFF
cdr3_nt: TGTGCCAGCAGCTTCCGCAGGGGGTTTACTGAAGCTTTCTTT

clone_size: NA
d_call: NA
j_call: TRBJ1-2
v_call: TRBV7-4
cdr3_aa: CASSLRQDRTF
cdr3_nt: TGTGCCAGCAGCCTGAGACAGGACCGCACCTTC

clone_size: NA
d_call: TRBD1
j_call: TRBJ1-2
v_call: TRBV10-3
cdr3_aa: CAISEWTGAGDGYTF
cdr3_nt: TGTGCCATCAGTGAGTGGACAGGGGCAGGGGATGGCTACACCTTC

clone_size: NA
d_call: NA
j_call: TRBJ2-5
v_call: TRBV5-1
cdr3_aa: CASSLGTQRETQYF
cdr3_nt: TGCGCCAGCAGCTTGGGGACACAGAGGGAGACCCAGTACTTC

clone_size: NA
d_call: TRBD1
j_call: TRBJ2-7
v_call: TRBV19
cdr3_aa: CASSPTGGKKQYF
cdr3_nt: TGTGCCAGTAGCCCTACAGGGGGGAAAAAGCAGTACTTC

clone_size: NA
d_call: NA
j_call: TRBJ1-4
v_call: TRBV5-1
cdr3_aa: CASSLEGWRNEKLFF
cdr3_nt: TGCGCCAGCAGCTTGGAGGGCTGGAGGAATGAAAAACTGTTTTTT

clone_size: NA
d_call: NA
j_call: TRBJ1-2
v_call: TRBV10-3
cdr3_aa: CAIRTDGFYGYTF
cdr3_nt: TGTGCCATCAGAACGGACGGATTCTATGGCTACACCTTC

clone_size: NA
d_call: TRBD1
j_call: TRBJ2-7
v_call: TRBV6-5
cdr3_aa: CASSYYPDRGPEQYF
cdr3_nt: TGTGCCAGCAGTTACTATCCAGACAGGGGGCCCGAGCAGTACTTC

clone_size: NA
d_call: NA
j_call: TRBJ1-1
v_call: TRBV18
cdr3_aa: CASSPTEWTHTVMNTEAFF
cdr3_nt: TGTGCCAGCTCACCAACAGAATGGACCCACACGGTTATGAACACTGAAGCTTTCTTT

clone_size: NA
d_call: TRBD1
j_call: TRBJ1-1
v_call: TRBV6-5
cdr3_aa: CASSLDRDTEAFF
cdr3_nt: TGTGCCAGCAGCCTGGACAGGGACACTGAAGCTTTCTTT

clone_size: NA
d_call: TRBD2
j_call: TRBJ2-5
v_call: TRBV18
cdr3_aa: CASSSTSTETQYF
cdr3_nt: TGTGCCAGCTCATCGACTAGCACGGAGACCCAGTACTTC

clone_size: NA
d_call: NA
j_call: TRBJ2-7
v_call: TRBV6-5
cdr3_aa: CASSRNQGGAEQYF
cdr3_nt: TGTGCCAGCAGCCGTAACCAGGGGGGTGCGGAGCAGTACTTC

clone_size: NA
d_call: NA
j_call: TRBJ2-6
v_call: TRBV6-5
cdr3_aa: CASSLTLSGANVLTF
cdr3_nt: TGTGCCAGCAGTTTGACACTCTCTGGGGCCAACGTCCTGACTTTC

clone_size: NA
d_call: NA
j_call: TRBJ2-4
v_call: TRBV7-2
cdr3_aa: CASSLVGAKNIQYF
cdr3_nt: TGTGCCAGCAGCTTAGTGGGGGCCAAAAACATTCAGTACTTC

clone_size: NA
d_call: NA
j_call: TRBJ1-5
v_call: TRBV10-3
cdr3_aa: CAISEGREGNQPQHF
cdr3_nt: TGTGCCATCAGTGAGGGCAGGGAGGGGAATCAGCCCCAGCATTTT

clone_size: NA
d_call: TRBD1
j_call: TRBJ1-2
v_call: TRBV6-4
cdr3_aa: CASRGQGSYGYTF
cdr3_nt: TGTGCCAGCAGAGGACAGGGGAGCTATGGCTACACCTTC

clone_size: NA
d_call: NA
j_call: TRBJ1-4
v_call: TRBV29-1
cdr3_aa: CSVEKISRQGREKLFF
cdr3_nt: TGCAGCGTTGAGAAGATCTCCCGTCAGGGTCGAGAAAAACTGTTTTTT

clone_size: once
d_call: TRBD1
j_call: TRBJ1-1
v_call: TRBV30
cdr3_aa: CAWSMITGGRVEAFF
cdr3_nt: TGTGCCTGGAGTATGATAACAGGGGGCCGAGTTGAAGCTTTCTTT

clone_size: NA
d_call: NA
j_call: TRBJ2-5
v_call: TRBV10-2
cdr3_aa: CASSGGVQETQYF
cdr3_nt: TGCGCCAGCAGTGGCGGGGTTCAAGAGACCCAGTACTTC

clone_size: NA
d_call: NA
j_call: TRBJ2-5
v_call: TRBV18
cdr3_aa: CASSPRRGETQYF
cdr3_nt: TGTGCCAGCTCACCACGCCGGGGGGAGACCCAGTACTTC

clone_size: NA
d_call: NA
j_call: TRBJ1-6
v_call: TRBV20-1
cdr3_aa: CSASQGNSPLHF
cdr3_nt: TGCAGTGCTAGTCAGGGTAATTCACCCCTCCACTTT

clone_size: NA
d_call: TRBD1
j_call: TRBJ1-1
v_call: TRBV28
cdr3_aa: CASTPRTGTDANTEAFF
cdr3_nt: TGTGCCAGCACCCCTAGGACCGGGACAGACGCGAACACTGAAGCTTTCTTT

clone_size: NA
d_call: NA
j_call: TRBJ2-5
v_call: TRBV7-9
cdr3_aa: CASSWLSLQETQYF
cdr3_nt: TGTGCCAGCAGCTGGCTCAGTCTTCAAGAGACCCAGTACTTC

clone_size: NA
d_call: TRBD1
j_call: TRBJ2-1
v_call: TRBV9
cdr3_aa: CASSHGDRGTYNEQFF
cdr3_nt: TGTGCCAGCAGCCACGGGGACAGGGGAACGTACAATGAGCAGTTCTTC